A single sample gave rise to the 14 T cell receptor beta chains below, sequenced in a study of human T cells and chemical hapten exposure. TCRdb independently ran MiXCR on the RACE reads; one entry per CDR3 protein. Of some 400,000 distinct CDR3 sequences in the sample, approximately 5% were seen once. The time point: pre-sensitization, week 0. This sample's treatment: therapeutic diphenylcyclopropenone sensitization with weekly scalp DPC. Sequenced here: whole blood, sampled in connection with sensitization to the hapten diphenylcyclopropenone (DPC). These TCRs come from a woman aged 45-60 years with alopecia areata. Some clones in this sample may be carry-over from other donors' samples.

Here the CDR3 reads CASSQDPVQASSYNSPLHF. The CDR3 coding sequence is TGCGCCAGCAGCCAAGATCCGGTCCAGGCGAGCTCCTATAATTCACCCCTCCACTTT. The chain has TRBV4-1 and TRBJ1-6, with unresolved D. The CDR3 runs 19 residues. CDR1 is MGHRA and CDR2 is YSYEKL in the germline V gene. V lost 0 bases, J lost 0 bases, and 15 bases lay in between.

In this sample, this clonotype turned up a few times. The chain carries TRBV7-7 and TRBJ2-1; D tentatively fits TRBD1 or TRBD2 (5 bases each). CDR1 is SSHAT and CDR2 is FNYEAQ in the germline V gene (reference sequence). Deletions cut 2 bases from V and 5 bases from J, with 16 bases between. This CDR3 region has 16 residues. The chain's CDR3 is CASSLYGAPPDNEQFF. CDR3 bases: TGTGCCAGCAGCTTATACGGGGCCCCACCCGACAATGAGCAGTTCTTC.

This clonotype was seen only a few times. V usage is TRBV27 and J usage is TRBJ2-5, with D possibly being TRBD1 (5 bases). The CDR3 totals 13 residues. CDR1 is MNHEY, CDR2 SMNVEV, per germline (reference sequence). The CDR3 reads CQPDMGQRETQYF. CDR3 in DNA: TGTCAACCTGACATGGGGCAAAGAGAGACCCAGTACTTC.

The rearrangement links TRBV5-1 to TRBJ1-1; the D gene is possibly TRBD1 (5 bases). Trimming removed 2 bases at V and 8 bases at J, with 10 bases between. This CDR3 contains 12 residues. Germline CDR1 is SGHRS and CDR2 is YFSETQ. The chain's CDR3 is CASSFPGGEAFF. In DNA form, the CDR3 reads TGCGCCAGCAGCTTCCCGGGGGGAGAAGCTTTCTTT.

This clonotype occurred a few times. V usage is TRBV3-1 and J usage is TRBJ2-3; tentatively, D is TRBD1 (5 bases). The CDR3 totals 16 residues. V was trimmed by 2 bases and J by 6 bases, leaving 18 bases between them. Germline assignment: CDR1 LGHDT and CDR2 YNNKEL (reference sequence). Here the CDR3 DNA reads TGTGCCAGCAGCCAAAAGGGGCAAGCCCGGGCGGATACGCAGTATTTT. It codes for CASSQKGQARADTQYF.

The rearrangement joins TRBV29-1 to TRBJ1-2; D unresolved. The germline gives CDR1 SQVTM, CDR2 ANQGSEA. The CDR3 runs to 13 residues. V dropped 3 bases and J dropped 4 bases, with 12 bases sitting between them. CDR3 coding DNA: TGCAGCGTTGATTCGGCCCGGGGCTATGGCTACACCTTC. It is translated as CSVDSARGYGYTF.

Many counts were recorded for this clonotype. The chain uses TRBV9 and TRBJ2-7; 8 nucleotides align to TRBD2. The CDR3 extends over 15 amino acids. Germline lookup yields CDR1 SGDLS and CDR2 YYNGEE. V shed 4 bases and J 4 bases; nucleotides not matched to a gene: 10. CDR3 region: CASSFGLASQYEQYF. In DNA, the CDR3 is TGTGCCAGCAGCTTCGGACTAGCTTCACAATACGAGCAGTACTTC. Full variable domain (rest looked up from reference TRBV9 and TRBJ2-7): DSGVTQTPKHLITATGQRVTLRCSPRSGDLSVYWYQQSLDQGLQFLIQYYNGEERAKGNILERFSAQQFPDLHSELNLSSLELGDSALYFCASSFGLASQYEQYFGPGTRLTVT.

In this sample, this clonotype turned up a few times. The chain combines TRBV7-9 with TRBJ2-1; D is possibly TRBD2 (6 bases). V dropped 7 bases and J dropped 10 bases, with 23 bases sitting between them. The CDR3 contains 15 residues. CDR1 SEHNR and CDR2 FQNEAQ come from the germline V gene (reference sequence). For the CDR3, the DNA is TGTGCCAGCACCCCGGCGGTGTCCTGGGGAGGAGAGCAGTTCTTC. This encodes CASTPAVSWGGEQFF.

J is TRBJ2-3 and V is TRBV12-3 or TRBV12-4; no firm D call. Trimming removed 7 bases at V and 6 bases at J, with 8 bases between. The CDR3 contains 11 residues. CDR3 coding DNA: TGTGCCAGCACCCTGGACGATACGCAGTATTTT. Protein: CASTLDDTQYF.

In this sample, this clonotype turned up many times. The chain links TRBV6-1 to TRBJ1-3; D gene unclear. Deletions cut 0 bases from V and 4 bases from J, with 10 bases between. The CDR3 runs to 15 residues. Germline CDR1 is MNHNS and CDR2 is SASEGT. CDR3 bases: TGTGCCAGCAGTGAAGCCCCCACGCCCGGAAACACCATATATTTT. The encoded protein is CASSEAPTPGNTIYF.

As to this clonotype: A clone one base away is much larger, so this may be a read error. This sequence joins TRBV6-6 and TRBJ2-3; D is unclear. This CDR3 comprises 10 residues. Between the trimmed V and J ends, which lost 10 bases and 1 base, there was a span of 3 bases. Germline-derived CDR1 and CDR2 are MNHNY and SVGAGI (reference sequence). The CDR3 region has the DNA TGTGCCACCTGCACAGATACGCAGTATTTT. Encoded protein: CATCTDTQYF.

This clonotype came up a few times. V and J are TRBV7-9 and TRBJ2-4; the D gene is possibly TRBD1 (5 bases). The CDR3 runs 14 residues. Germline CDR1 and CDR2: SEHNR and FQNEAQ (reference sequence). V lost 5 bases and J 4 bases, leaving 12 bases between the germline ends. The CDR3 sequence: CASSPDSKKNIQYF. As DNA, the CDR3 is TGTGCCAGCAGCCCCGACAGCAAAAAAAACATTCAGTACTTC.

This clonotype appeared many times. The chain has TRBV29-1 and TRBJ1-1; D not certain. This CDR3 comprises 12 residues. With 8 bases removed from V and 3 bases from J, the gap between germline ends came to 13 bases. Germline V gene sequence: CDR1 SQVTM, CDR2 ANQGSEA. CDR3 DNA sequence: TGCAGCTCGGGCCCCGGAGACACTGAAGCTTTCTTT. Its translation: CSSGPGDTEAFF.

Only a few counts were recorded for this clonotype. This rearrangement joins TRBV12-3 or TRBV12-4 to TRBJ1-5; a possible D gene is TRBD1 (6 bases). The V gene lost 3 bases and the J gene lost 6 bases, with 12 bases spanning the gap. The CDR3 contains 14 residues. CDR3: CASSFSQGSQPQHF. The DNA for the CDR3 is TGTGCCAGCAGTTTCTCACAGGGAAGTCAGCCCCAGCATTTT.